This T cell receptor beta chain was identified in a study of cytomegalovirus exposure and HLA in healthy donors. General study results and limits: The likely explanation for a cluster of highly shared sequence variants was sequencing artifact.

On this clone itself: Its matching antigen is unknown.

Per the germline V gene, CDR1 is SGHAT and CDR2 is FQNNGV. The length of the CDR3 is 16 residues. V was clipped by 0 bases and J by 6 bases; unmatched bases: 7. It was with 60 Vbeta and 13 Jbeta primers that the PCR ran. Produced via immunoSEQ multiplex PCR; TCRdb's table is partial and in-frame only. The table gives some 160,000 clones; the top ten clones make up under 2.5% of it. This clonotype was sampled from a man aged 25-45 years in good health and CMV-seronegative. The chain links TRBV11-2 to TRBJ1-4, with 7 positions matching TRBD1. The sequenced material came from PBMCs. The CDR3 DNA reads TGTGCCAGCAGCTTAGATCTTCGGGACAGTCATGAAAAACTGTTTTTT. It codes for CASSLDLRDSHEKLFF.